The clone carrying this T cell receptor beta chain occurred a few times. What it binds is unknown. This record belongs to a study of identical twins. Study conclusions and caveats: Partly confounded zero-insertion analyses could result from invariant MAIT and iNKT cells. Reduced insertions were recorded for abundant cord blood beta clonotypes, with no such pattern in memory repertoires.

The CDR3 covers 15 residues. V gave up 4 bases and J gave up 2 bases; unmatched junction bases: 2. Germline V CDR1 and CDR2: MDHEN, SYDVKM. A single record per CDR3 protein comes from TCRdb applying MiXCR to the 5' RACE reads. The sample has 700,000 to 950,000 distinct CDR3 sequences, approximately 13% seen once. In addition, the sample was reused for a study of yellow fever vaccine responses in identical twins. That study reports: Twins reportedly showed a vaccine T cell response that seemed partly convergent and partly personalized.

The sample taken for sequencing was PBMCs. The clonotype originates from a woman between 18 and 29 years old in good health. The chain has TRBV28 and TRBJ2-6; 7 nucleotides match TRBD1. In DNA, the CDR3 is TGTGCCAGCAGTTGGGGACAGACTGGGGCCAACGTCCTGACTTTC. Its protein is CASSWGQTGANVLTF.